This T cell receptor beta chain comes out of a study of persistence of HIV-infected CD4 T cells (dated by TCRdb to 2018 to 2021). For the study in its entirety: Participants had been on suppressive ART for a median of 8 years. CMV- and HIV-1 Gag-responding CD4+ T cells were isolated from ART-treated individuals so that antigen-driven clonal expansion of HIV-1-infected cells could be examined. For the TCR cluster analysis across participants, roughly 8 participants were included for CMV and six or seven participants for Gag. Peripheral blood samples of up to about 200 mL were collected at multiple time points, except for a couple of participants, who underwent leukapheresis at a single time point. The clonality of all cells in each sorted population was assessed by TCRbeta sequencing, whereas the clonality of infected cells was assessed by proviral sequencing.

The germline V gene specifies SGHRS as CDR1 and YFSETQ as CDR2. The V and J ends are trimmed by 6 bases and 0 bases, leaving 10 bases between them. The CDR3 holds 15 amino acids from the cysteine to the phenylalanine. Just CDR3 DNA is preserved here, 45 bases in frame from base 1. The meaning of the sample's treatment or condition label: suppressive antiretroviral therapy. Cells were stimulated with lysates of CMV-infected fibroblasts at around 10 ug/mL. CD4+ T cells that responded were sorted based on upregulation of both CD40 ligand and CD69. HIV-1-infected adults in whom suppressive ART had been started during chronic infection were enrolled as participants. Plasma HIV-1 RNA had been undetectable (below 50 copies/mL) in participants for at least 4 years. To be included, a participant needed positive CMV serology and a CD4+ T cell count above 400 cells/uL. Before stimulation, PBMCs were isolated using density centrifugation and then depleted of CD8+ T cells. Stimulation of CD8-depleted PBMCs was carried out for about 20 hours with anti-CD28/CD49d costimulation, CD40-blocking antibody and enfuvirtide, to prevent new infections. Sorting was done on either a Beckman Coulter MoFlo Legacy or an XDP sorter, and propidium iodide was used to exclude dead cells. The QIAamp DNA Mini Kit was used for genomic DNA extraction from samples above one million cells, and the Quick-DNA Microprep Kit was used otherwise.

Results and caveats for the whole study, not just this receptor: TCRbeta richness in CMV- and Gag-responding cells was significantly lower than in anti-CD3/anti-CD28-responding cells; CMV-responding cells had higher oligoclonality than CD3/CD28-stimulated and Gag-responding cells. Bulk TCR analyses could not be limited to the rare CMV-responding cells that actually contained HIV-1 proviruses. Only a small number of individuals took part in the study, and only a limited range of antigens was tested. Antigen-responding cells were enriched for degenerate expanded CDR3beta sequences, which suggests convergent selection of CD4+ responses to CMV and Gag. A correlation was observed between TCR oligoclonality and proviral oligoclonality within the same sorted populations.

The immunoSEQ hsTCRB assay version 4, run in survey mode, was used to sequence TCRbeta repertoires from genomic DNA. For TCRbeta sequencing, genomic DNA was diluted to roughly 10 ng/uL, and up to 1 ug was used per sample. The paper's data handling went like this. TCRbeta data were analyzed in ImmunoSeq Analyzer 3.0, with diversity computed on productive nucleotide rearrangements. Lower-bound TCR diversity was estimated with the improved Chao index, and clonality with the Gini coefficient using the Immunarch R package. Different nucleotide rearrangements encoding the same CDR3beta amino acid sequence were counted as distinct clonotypes. Differential abundance analysis found TCRbeta sequences that were significantly enriched in antigen-responding cells compared with anti-CD3/anti-CD28-activated cells. Using predicted peptide-MHC specificity as the basis, GLIPH2 grouped TCRs into clusters, both for each participant individually and for the merged data sets that combined participants. Here the immuneACCESS table is served through TCRdb, limited to in-frame sequences with V and J called. Missing clones are a known gap in these copies; in checked studies unresolved V genes cover under half, and the rest lacks a known reason. V and J calls and clone size are as listed in that table; D and trimming were resolved from the DNA. This sample gives more than 15,000 clones in total; around 82% of them show up just once. The leading ten clones occupy almost 7% of the sample.

Points on this clone: This clone's antigen is unknown. Base qualities are not at hand, and no much larger clone is one base apart.

The receptor chain draws on TRBV5-1 and TRBJ2-6; the D gene cannot be resolved beyond TRBD1 or TRBD2, each matching 5 bases. The TCR originated in an adult man with HIV who was CMV-seropositive. Sequenced material: CD4+ T cells sorted from PBMCs after roughly 17-hour stimulation, taken from a patient who received antiretroviral therapy. According to the study, the label for this sample's cell subset or site signals: CD40L+CD69+ CD4 T cells responding to CMV lysate. For the CDR3, the sequence is CASIGASSGANVLTF. The bases read TGCGCCAGCATCGGGGCCTCCTCTGGGGCCAACGTCCTGACTTTC.